A single sample gave rise to the 5 T cell receptor beta chains below, sequenced in a study of blood T cell repertoires in COVID-19. The table came from immunoSEQ multiplex PCR; TCRdb's copy has only in-frame clones and leaves some out. The sample lists about 200,000 clones; about 83% were seen once. The sequenced material came from peripheral blood. The origin of the receptors is a woman between 45 and 65 years old with acute or convalescent COVID-19.

The V and J genes are TRBV5-1 and TRBJ2-7, with 8 bases that match TRBD1. The CDR3 runs 16 residues. CDR1 is SGHRS and CDR2 is YFSETQ in the germline V gene. Trimming cost V 4 bases and J 9 bases; bases outside gene matches: 18. This CDR3 reads CASSTGQGPPNEGQYF. The CDR3 bases are TGCGCCAGCAGCACCGGACAGGGTCCACCCAACGAGGGGCAGTACTTC. Filled out from reference TRBV5-1 and TRBJ2-7, the complete variable domain reads KAGVTQTPRYLIKTRGQQVTLSCSPISGHRSVSWYQQTPGQGLQFLFEYFSETQRNKGNFPGRFSGRQFSNSRSEMNVSTLELGDSALYLCASSTGQGPPNEGQYFGPGTRLTVT.

The V gene is TRBV15, the J gene TRBJ2-7; D possibly corresponds to TRBD1 (5 bases). The germline gives CDR1 LNHNV, CDR2 YYDKDF (reference sequence). Trimming took off 1 base at V and 4 bases at J, with 14 bases between the two ends. The CDR3 sequence is 15 residues long. The CDR3 region has the DNA TGTGCCACCAGCAGAGGACAGTCCGATCTTTACGAGCAGTACTTC. Translating it yields CATSRGQSDLYEQYF. The variable domain in full, with the rest retrieved from reference TRBV15 and TRBJ2-7, is DAMVIQNPRYQVTQFGKPVTLSCSQTLNHNVMYWYQQKSSQAPKLLFHYYDKDFNNEADTPDNFQSRRPNTSFCFLDIRSPGLGDTAMYLCATSRGQSDLYEQYFGPGTRLTVT.

This clone appeared once. The rearrangement uses TRBV18 and TRBJ1-2; D possibly corresponds to TRBD1 (5 bases). The V gene lost 5 bases and the J gene lost 2 bases, with 9 bases spanning the gap. This CDR3 spans 13 amino acids. Germline lookup yields CDR1 KGHSH and CDR2 LQKENI. The CDR3 sequence is CASSSTVNYGYTF. Here the CDR3 DNA reads TGTGCCAGCTCATCGACAGTGAACTATGGCTACACCTTC.

By frequency in the sample, this clone is medium-sized (0.01 to 0.1%). The V and J genes are TRBV7-9 and TRBJ1-2; D ambiguous. The V gene lost 1 base and the J gene lost 7 bases, with 13 bases spanning the gap. Per germline, CDR1 SEHNR and CDR2 FQNEAQ (reference sequence). CDR3 length equals 14 residues. CDR3 sequence reads: CASSLGVGVGGYTF. The DNA for the CDR3 is TGTGCCAGCAGCTTAGGGGTCGGAGTGGGTGGCTACACCTTC.

The chain combines TRBV6-5 with TRBJ1-1, with TRBD1 identical over 8 bases. With V trimmed by 7 bases and J by 5 bases, 12 bases remained unmatched. Germline lookup yields CDR1 MNHEY and CDR2 SVGAGI. CDR3 length: 15 amino acids. The chain's CDR3 is CASTTGQGVKTEAFF. The CDR3 nucleotides are TGTGCCAGCACCACCGGACAGGGTGTAAAAACTGAAGCTTTCTTT.